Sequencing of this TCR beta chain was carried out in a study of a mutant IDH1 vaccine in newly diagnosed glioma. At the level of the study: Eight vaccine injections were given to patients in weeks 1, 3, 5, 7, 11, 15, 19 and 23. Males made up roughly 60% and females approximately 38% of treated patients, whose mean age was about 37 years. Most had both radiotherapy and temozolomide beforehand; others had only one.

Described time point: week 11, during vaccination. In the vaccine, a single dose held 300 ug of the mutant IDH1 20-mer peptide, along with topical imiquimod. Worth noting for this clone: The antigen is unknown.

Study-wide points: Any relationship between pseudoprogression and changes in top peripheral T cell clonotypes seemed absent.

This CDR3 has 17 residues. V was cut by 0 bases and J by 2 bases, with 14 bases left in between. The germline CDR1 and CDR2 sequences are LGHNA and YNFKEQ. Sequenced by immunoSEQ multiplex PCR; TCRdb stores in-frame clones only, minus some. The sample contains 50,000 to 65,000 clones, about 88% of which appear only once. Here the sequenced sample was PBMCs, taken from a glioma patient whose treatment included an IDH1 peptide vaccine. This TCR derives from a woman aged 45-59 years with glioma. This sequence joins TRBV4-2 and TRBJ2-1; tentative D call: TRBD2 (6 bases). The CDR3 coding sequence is TGTGCCAGCAGCCAAGATTCAGGCGGGGAGGCCTACAATGAGCAGTTCTTC. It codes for CASSQDSGGEAYNEQFF.